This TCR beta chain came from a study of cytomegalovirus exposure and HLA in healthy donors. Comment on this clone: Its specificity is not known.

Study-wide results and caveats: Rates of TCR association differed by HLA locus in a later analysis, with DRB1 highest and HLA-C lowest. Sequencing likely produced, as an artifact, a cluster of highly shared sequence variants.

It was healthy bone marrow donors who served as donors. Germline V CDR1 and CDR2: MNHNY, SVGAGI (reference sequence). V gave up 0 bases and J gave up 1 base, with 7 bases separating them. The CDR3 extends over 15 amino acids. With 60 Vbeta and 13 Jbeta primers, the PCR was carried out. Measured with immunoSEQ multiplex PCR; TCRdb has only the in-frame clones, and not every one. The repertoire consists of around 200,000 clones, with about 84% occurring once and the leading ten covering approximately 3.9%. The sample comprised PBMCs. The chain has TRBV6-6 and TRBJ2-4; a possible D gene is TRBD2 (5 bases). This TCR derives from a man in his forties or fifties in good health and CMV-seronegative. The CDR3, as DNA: TGTGCCAGCAGTTACTCTGGAGGTGCCAAAAACATTCAGTACTTC. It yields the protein CASSYSGGAKNIQYF.